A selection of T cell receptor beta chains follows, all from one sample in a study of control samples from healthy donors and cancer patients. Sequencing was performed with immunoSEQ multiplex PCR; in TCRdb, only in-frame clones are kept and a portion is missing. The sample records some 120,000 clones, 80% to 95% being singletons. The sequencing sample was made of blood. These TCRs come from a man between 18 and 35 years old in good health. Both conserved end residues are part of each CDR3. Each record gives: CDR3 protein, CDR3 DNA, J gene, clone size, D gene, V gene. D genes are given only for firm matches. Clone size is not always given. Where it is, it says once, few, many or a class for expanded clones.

CASSFQGPNQPQHF,TGTGCCAGCAGCTTTCAGGGACCTAATCAGCCCCAGCATTTT,TRBJ1-5,NA,NA,TRBV2
CATSREWGYSNQPQHF,TGTGCCACCAGCAGAGAGTGGGGGTATAGCAATCAGCCCCAGCATTTT,TRBJ1-5,NA,NA,TRBV15
CASSGNTGELFF,TGTGCCAGCAGCGGGAACACCGGGGAGCTGTTTTTT,TRBJ2-2,NA,NA,TRBV11-3
CASRGRVDTQYF,TGTGCCAGCAGGGGTCGTGTGGATACGCAGTATTTT,TRBJ2-3,NA,NA,TRBV28
CASSLRPGQNEKLFF,TGCGCCAGCAGCTTGCGCCCGGGACAGAATGAAAAACTGTTTTTT,TRBJ1-4,NA,TRBD1,TRBV5-1
CASSAVGLAWPKETQYF,TGTGCCAGCAGTGCTGTAGGACTAGCCTGGCCCAAAGAGACCCAGTACTTC,TRBJ2-5,NA,TRBD2,TRBV9
CASRGRGQGPITLYEQYF,TGTGCCAGCAGGGGGAGAGGACAGGGGCCCATTACCCTCTACGAGCAGTACTTC,TRBJ2-7,NA,TRBD1,TRBV5-5
CASGTGDTDTQYF,TGTGCCAGCGGGACAGGGGACACAGATACGCAGTATTTT,TRBJ2-3,NA,TRBD1,TRBV11-2
CASSIEPGGDYGYTF,TGTGCCAGTAGTATAGAACCAGGGGGCGACTATGGCTACACCTTC,TRBJ1-2,NA,TRBD1,TRBV19
CASSPQIQGELFF,TGTGCCAGCTCACCCCAGATTCAGGGGGAACTGTTTTTT,TRBJ1-4,NA,TRBD1,TRBV18
CSVERGRGADTQYF,TGCAGCGTTGAAAGGGGCAGGGGCGCAGATACGCAGTATTTT,TRBJ2-3,few,NA,TRBV29-1
CASSDPRGASHEQYF,TGTGCCAGCAGTGACCCCAGGGGAGCGAGCCACGAGCAGTACTTC,TRBJ2-7,NA,NA,TRBV25-1
CASSRGITEAFF,TGTGCCAGCAGCCGGGGGATCACTGAAGCTTTCTTT,TRBJ1-1,NA,NA,TRBV6-5
CASSFLREYEQYF,TGCGCCAGCAGCTTTCTCAGGGAATACGAGCAGTACTTC,TRBJ2-7,once,NA,TRBV4-1
CASSETSLPREQFF,TGTGCCAGCAGTGAAACTAGTCTCCCCAGAGAGCAGTTCTTC,TRBJ2-1,NA,NA,TRBV25-1
CASSFTGEDYGYTF,TGCGCCAGCAGCTTCACAGGGGAGGACTATGGCTACACCTTC,TRBJ1-2,once,TRBD1,TRBV5-1
CASSVSGTGLAGELFF,TGTGCCAGTAGTGTCTCCGGGACAGGTTTGGCCGGGGAGCTGTTTTTT,TRBJ2-2,NA,TRBD1,TRBV19
CASEDSFMNTEAFF,TGTGCCAGCGAAGACAGCTTTATGAACACTGAAGCTTTCTTT,TRBJ1-1,NA,NA,TRBV25-1
CASSEATRNQSQHF,TGTGCCAGCAGTGAAGCCACTCGCAATCAGTCCCAGCATTTT,TRBJ1-5,NA,NA,TRBV6-1
CASSQGGVGNQPQHF,TGTGCCAGCAGCCAAGGAGGGGTAGGCAATCAGCCCCAGCATTTT,TRBJ1-5,NA,NA,TRBV3-1/TRBV3-2
CSVERGGTEAFF,TGCAGCGTTGAACGGGGAGGAACTGAAGCTTTCTTT,TRBJ1-1,NA,NA,TRBV29-1
CASSFGPSGPQHF,TGTGCCAGCAGTTTCGGGCCGAGTGGACCCCAGCATTTT,TRBJ1-5,NA,NA,TRBV27
CASSLSGSSAEQFF,TGTGCCAGCAGTCTTAGCGGGAGTTCAGCTGAGCAGTTCTTC,TRBJ2-1,once,TRBD2,TRBV6-2/TRBV6-3
CASSFIWQNTDTQYF,TGTGCCAGCAGCTTTATCTGGCAGAACACAGATACGCAGTATTTT,TRBJ2-3,NA,NA,TRBV11-3
CASSQARSSGGRGYTF,TGTGCCAGCAGCCAAGCACGGTCGAGTGGAGGGCGAGGCTACACCTTC,TRBJ1-2,once,NA,TRBV3-1/TRBV3-2
CATSGGSGSSYNEQFF,TGTGCCACCAGTGGCGGTAGCGGGAGCTCCTACAATGAGCAGTTCTTC,TRBJ2-1,NA,TRBD2,TRBV24-1
CASSRDRGRNQPQHF,TGTGCCAGTAGTAGGGACAGGGGGAGGAATCAGCCCCAGCATTTT,TRBJ1-5,NA,TRBD1,TRBV19
CASRRTGHLNTEAFF,TGTGCCAGCCGGCGGACAGGGCACCTGAACACTGAAGCTTTCTTT,TRBJ1-1,NA,TRBD1,TRBV28
CASRMVTDTQYF,TGTGCCAGCCGTATGGTAACAGATACGCAGTATTTT,TRBJ2-3,NA,NA,TRBV6-5
CASSPGSEAFF,TGTGCCAGCTCACCTGGTAGTGAAGCTTTCTTT,TRBJ1-1,once,NA,TRBV18
CATSRGWTGANTEAFF,TGTGCCACCAGCAGAGGTTGGACAGGGGCGAACACTGAAGCTTTCTTT,TRBJ1-1,once,TRBD1,TRBV15
CASSLALPGGSGNTIYF,TGTGCCAGCAGCTTAGCGCTTCCAGGGGGCTCTGGAAACACCATATATTTT,TRBJ1-3,NA,TRBD1,TRBV7-6
CASSLGQTETEAFF,TGTGCCAGCAGCCTGGGACAGACTGAAACTGAAGCTTTCTTT,TRBJ1-1,NA,TRBD1,TRBV6-5
CASSYSSGPQPQHF,TGTGCCAGCAGTTACTCGTCGGGGCCCCAGCCCCAGCATTTT,TRBJ1-5,NA,NA,TRBV6-2/TRBV6-3
CASSYYRENYGYTF,TGTGCCAGCAGTTACTACAGAGAAAACTATGGCTACACCTTC,TRBJ1-2,once,NA,TRBV6-5
CASSPGGTGNTIYF,TGTGCCAGCAGCCCGGGGGGAACTGGAAACACCATATATTTT,TRBJ1-3,NA,NA,TRBV7-8
CASSFRATSGNTIYF,TGTGCCAGCAGTTTCCGGGCCACCTCTGGAAACACCATATATTTT,TRBJ1-3,NA,NA,TRBV27